This TCR beta chain is drawn from a study of cytomegalovirus exposure and HLA in healthy donors. PCR primers comprised 60 Vbeta and 13 Jbeta primers. The repertoire was sequenced with immunoSEQ multiplex PCR; TCRdb's copy has only in-frame clones and lacks some. This table holds 130,000 or so clones, roughly three quarters found once. V dropped 0 bases and J dropped 3 bases, with 6 bases sitting between them. CDR3 size: 13 residues. Germline CDR1 is SNHLY and CDR2 is FYNNEI. Material: PBMCs. The sequence was obtained from a woman aged 55-69 years in good health and CMV-seronegative. V and J are TRBV2 and TRBJ2-7; D is undetermined. CDR3 sequence reads: CASSEARIYEQYF. The CDR3, as DNA: TGTGCCAGCAGTGAAGCGAGGATCTACGAGCAGTACTTC.